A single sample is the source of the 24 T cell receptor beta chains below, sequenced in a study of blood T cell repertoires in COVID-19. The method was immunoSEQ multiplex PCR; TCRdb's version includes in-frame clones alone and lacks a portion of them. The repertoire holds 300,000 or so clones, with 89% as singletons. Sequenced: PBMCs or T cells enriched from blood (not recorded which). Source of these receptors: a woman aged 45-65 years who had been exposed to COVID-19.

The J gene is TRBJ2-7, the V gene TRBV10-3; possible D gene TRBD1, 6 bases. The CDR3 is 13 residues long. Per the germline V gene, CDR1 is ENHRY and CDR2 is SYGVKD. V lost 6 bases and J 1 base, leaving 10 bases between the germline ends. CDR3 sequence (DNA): TGTGCCATCAGCCAGACAGGTTCCTACGAGCAGTACTTC. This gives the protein CAISQTGSYEQYF.

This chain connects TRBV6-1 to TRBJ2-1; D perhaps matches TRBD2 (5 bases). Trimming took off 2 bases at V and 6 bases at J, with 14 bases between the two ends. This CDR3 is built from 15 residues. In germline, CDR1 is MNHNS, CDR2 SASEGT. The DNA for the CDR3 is TGTGCCAGCAGTGAACGAGAGGGTGGAGGCAATGAGCAGTTCTTC. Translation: CASSEREGGGNEQFF.

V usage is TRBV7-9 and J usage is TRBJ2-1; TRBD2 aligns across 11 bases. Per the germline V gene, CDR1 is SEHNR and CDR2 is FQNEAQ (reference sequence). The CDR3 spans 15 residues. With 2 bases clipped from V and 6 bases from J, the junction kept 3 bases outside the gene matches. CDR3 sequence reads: CASSLTSGGGNEQFF. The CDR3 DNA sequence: TGTGCCAGCAGCTTAACTAGCGGGGGTGGCAATGAGCAGTTCTTC.

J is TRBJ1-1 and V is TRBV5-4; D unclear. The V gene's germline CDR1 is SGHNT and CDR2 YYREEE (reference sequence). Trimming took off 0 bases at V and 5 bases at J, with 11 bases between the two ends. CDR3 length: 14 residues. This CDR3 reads CASSLVSTGTEAFF. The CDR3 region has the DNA TGTGCCAGCAGCTTGGTTTCAACGGGGACTGAAGCTTTCTTT.

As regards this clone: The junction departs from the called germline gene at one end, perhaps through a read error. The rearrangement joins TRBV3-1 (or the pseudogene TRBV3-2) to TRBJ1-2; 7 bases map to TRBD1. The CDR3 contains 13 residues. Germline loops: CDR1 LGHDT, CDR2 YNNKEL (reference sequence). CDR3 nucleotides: TGTGCCAGCAGCCACTTATACGACAGGGTTGGTGACTTC. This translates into CASSHLYDRVGDF.

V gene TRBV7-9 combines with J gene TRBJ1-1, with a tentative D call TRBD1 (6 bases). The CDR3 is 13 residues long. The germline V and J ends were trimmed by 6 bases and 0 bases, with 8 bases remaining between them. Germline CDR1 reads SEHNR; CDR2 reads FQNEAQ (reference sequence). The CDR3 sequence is CASREGVNTEAFF. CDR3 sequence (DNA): TGTGCCAGCAGAGAGGGGGTGAACACTGAAGCTTTCTTT.

Here the CDR3 DNA reads TGTGCCAGCTGGGGCACGAGCACCTATGGCTACACCTTC. Translated: CASWGTSTYGYTF. This chain uses TRBV28 with TRBJ1-2; D perhaps matches TRBD1 (5 bases). Germline loops: CDR1 MDHEN, CDR2 SYDVKM. This CDR3 is 13 amino acids long. Deletions cut 8 bases from V and 4 bases from J, with 14 bases between.

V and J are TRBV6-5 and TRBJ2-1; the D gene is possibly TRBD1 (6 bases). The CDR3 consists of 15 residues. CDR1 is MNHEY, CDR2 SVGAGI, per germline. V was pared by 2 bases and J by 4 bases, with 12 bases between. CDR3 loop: CASSYIGGPYNEQFF. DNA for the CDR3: TGTGCCAGCAGTTACATAGGGGGTCCGTACAATGAGCAGTTCTTC.

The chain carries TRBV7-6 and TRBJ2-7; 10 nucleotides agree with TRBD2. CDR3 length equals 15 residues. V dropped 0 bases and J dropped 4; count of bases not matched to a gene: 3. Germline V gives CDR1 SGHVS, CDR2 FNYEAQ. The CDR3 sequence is CASSLASSGGYEQYF. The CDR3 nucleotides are TGTGCCAGCAGCTTAGCCTCTAGCGGGGGATACGAGCAGTACTTC.

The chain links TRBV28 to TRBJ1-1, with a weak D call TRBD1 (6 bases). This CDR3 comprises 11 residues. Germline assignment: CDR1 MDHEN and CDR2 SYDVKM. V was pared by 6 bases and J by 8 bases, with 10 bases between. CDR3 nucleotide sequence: TGTGCCAGCAGAGTGACAGGCGAAGCTTTCTTT. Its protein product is CASRVTGEAFF.

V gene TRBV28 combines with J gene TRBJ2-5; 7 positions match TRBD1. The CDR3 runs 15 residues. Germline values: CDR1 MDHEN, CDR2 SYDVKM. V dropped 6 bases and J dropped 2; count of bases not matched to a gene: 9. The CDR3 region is CASRYGQGDQETQYF. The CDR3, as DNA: TGTGCCAGCAGATATGGGCAGGGGGATCAAGAGACCCAGTACTTC. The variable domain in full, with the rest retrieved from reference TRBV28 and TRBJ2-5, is DVKVTQSSRYLVKRTGEKVFLECVQDMDHENMFWYRQDPGLGLRLIYFSYDVKMKEKGDIPEGYSVSREKKERFSLILESASTNQTSMYLCASRYGQGDQETQYFGPGTRLLVL.

CDR3 DNA: TGTGCCAGTAGTGGAGGGACAGGGAGTTCACCCCTCCACTTT. It yields the protein CASSGGTGSSPLHF. The chain recombines TRBV19 with TRBJ1-6; 9 positions match TRBD1. The V gene end was trimmed by 5 bases and the J gene end by 9 bases; junction bases not matched to a gene: 5. The V gene's germline CDR1 is LNHDA and CDR2 SQIVND (reference sequence). This CDR3 is 14 amino acids long.

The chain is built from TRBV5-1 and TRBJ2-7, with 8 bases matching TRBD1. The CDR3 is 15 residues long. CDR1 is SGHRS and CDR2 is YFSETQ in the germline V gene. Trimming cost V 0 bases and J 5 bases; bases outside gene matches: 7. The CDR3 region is CASSLGQGAVNEQYF. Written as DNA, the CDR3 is TGCGCCAGCAGCTTGGGGCAGGGGGCCGTGAACGAGCAGTACTTC. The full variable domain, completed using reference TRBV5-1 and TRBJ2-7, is KAGVTQTPRYLIKTRGQQVTLSCSPISGHRSVSWYQQTPGQGLQFLFEYFSETQRNKGNFPGRFSGRQFSNSRSEMNVSTLELGDSALYLCASSLGQGAVNEQYFGPGTRLTVT.

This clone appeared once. The CDR3 region is CAISETDRRNTEAFF. The CDR3 DNA is TGTGCCATCAGTGAGACGGACAGACGGAACACTGAAGCTTTCTTT. The chain uses TRBV10-3 and TRBJ1-1; possibly TRBD1 for D (6 bases). This CDR3 is 15 amino acids long. CDR1 ENHRY and CDR2 SYGVKD come from the germline V gene. The V gene lost 2 bases and the J gene lost 1 base, with 11 bases spanning the gap.

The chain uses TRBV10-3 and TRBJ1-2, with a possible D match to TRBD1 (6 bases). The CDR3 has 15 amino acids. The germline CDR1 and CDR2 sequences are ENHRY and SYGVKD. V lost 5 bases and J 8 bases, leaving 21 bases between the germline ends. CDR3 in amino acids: CAISTFTGSTKGYTF. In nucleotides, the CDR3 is TGTGCCATCAGTACCTTTACAGGGAGCACTAAAGGCTACACCTTC.

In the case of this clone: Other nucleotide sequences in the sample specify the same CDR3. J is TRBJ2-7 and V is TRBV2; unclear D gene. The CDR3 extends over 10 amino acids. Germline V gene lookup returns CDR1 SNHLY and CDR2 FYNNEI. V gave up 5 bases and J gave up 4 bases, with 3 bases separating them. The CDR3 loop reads CASSSYEQYF. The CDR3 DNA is TGTGCCAGCAGTTCTTACGAGCAGTACTTC.

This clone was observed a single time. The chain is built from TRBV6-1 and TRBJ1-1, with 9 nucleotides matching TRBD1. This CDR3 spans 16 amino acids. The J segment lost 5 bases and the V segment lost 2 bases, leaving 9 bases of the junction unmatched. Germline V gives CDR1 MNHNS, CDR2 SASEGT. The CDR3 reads CASSEPPGQGGTEAFF. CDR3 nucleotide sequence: TGTGCCAGCAGTGAACCACCGGGACAGGGAGGAACTGAAGCTTTCTTT.

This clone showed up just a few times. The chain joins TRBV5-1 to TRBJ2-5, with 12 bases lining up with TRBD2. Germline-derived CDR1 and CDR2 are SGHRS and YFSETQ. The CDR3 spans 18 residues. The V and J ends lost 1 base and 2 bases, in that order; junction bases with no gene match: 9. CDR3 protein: CASSLSVGLAGPQETQYF. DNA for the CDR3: TGCGCCAGCAGCTTGAGTGTTGGACTAGCGGGACCACAAGAGACCCAGTACTTC. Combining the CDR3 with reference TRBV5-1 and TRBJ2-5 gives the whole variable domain KAGVTQTPRYLIKTRGQQVTLSCSPISGHRSVSWYQQTPGQGLQFLFEYFSETQRNKGNFPGRFSGRQFSNSRSEMNVSTLELGDSALYLCASSLSVGLAGPQETQYFGPGTRLLVL.

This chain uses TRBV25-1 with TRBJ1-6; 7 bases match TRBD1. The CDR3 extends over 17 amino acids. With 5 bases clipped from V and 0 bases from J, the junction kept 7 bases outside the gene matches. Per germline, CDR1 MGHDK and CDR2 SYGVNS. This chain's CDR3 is CASSSPGQSSYNSPLHF. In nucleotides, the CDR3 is TGTGCCAGCAGTTCACCGGGACAGAGCTCCTATAATTCACCCCTCCACTTT.

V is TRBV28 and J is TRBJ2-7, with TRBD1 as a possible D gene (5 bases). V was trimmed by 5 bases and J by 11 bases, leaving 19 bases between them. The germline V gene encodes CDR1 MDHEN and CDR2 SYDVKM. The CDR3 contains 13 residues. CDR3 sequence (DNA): TGTGCCAGCAGTACAAGAGTCGTGGCCAGGGAGTACTTC. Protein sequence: CASSTRVVAREYF.

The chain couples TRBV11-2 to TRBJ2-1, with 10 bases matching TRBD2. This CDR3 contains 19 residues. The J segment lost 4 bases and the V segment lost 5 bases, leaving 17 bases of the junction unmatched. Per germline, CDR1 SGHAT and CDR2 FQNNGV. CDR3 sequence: CASSPLRLAGESRYNEQFF. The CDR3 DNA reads TGTGCCAGCAGCCCCCTCCGGCTAGCGGGGGAGTCTCGATACAATGAGCAGTTCTTC.

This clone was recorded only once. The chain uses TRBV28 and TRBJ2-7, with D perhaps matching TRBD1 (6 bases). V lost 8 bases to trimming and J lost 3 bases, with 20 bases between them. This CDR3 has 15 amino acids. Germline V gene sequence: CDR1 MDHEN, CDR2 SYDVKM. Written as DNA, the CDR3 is TGTGCCAGCCGGGGCAGCCTAAAGGGGGACTACGAGCAGTACTTC. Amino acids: CASRGSLKGDYEQYF.

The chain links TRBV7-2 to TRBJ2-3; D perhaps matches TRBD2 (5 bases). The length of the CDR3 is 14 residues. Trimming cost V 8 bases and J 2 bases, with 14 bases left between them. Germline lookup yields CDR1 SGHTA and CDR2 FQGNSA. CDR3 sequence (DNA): TGTGCCAGCGCGGAGGCCCCCGCCACAGATACGCAGTATTTT. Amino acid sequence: CASAEAPATDTQYF.

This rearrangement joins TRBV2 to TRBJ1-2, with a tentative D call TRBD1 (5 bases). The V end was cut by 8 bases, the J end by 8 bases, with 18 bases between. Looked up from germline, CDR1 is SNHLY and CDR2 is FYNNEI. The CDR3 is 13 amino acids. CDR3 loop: CASEPQGLGGYTF. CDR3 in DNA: TGTGCCAGCGAGCCCCAGGGATTGGGCGGCTACACCTTC.